A single sample is the source of the 15 T cell receptor beta chains below, sequenced in a study of CD8 T cells in ankylosing spondylitis. TCRdb itself ran the 5' RACE reads through MiXCR, one entry per CDR3 protein. The repertoire holds 150,000 to 200,000 distinct CDR3 sequences, roughly a third seen once, with 5.5% to 7.5% in the top ten. The sequencing input was synovial fluid, either unsorted or a sorted T cell fraction (not recorded which). The source of these receptors is a male donor with ankylosing spondylitis.

This clonotype has just a few counts. This chain uses TRBV12-3 or TRBV12-4 with TRBJ2-7, with D tentatively TRBD1 (5 bases). Between the trimmed V and J ends, which lost 3 bases and 0 bases, there was a span of 15 bases. The CDR3 consists of 16 residues. As DNA, the CDR3 is TGTGCCAGCAGTTTCCTCACAGGAGATAGCTCCTACGAGCAGTACTTC. It encodes CASSFLTGDSSYEQYF.

The rearrangement joins TRBV25-1 to TRBJ1-2, with 7 bases fitting TRBD1. Germline V gives CDR1 MGHDK, CDR2 SYGVNS. The CDR3 is made up of 15 amino acids. After removal of 6 bases from V and 5 bases from J, the junction contained 12 bases not matched to a gene. CDR3 sequence reads: CASRDTRGRRYGYTF. The CDR3 DNA reads as TGTGCCAGCAGGGATACTAGGGGGCGCAGATATGGCTACACCTTC.

The CDR3 nucleotides read TGTGCCAGCATGAGCGGATCGGACACTGAAGCTTTCTTT. Residues: CASMSGSDTEAFF. The chain has TRBV6-6 and TRBJ1-1; D unresolved. V shed 7 bases and J shed 3 bases, with 12 bases lying between them. The CDR3 has 13 residues. Germline V gene lookup returns CDR1 MNHNY and CDR2 SVGAGI (reference sequence).

Only a few counts were recorded for this clonotype. The gene calls are TRBV3-1 and TRBJ1-3; 8 nucleotides match TRBD1. Trimming removed 6 bases from V and 2 bases from J; junction bases left unmatched: 3. The CDR3 is 14 residues long. Germline V gives CDR1 LGHDT, CDR2 YNNKEL (reference sequence). The CDR3 loop is CASSQQGAGNTIYF. CDR3 nucleotides: TGTGCCAGCAGTCAACAGGGGGCTGGAAACACCATATATTTT.

The chain has TRBV20-1 and TRBJ2-7; 10 bases fit TRBD2. The length of the CDR3 is 15 residues. Germline CDR1 and CDR2: DFQATT and SNEGSKA (reference sequence). Unmatched junction bases numbered 6, after V lost 3 bases and J lost 1 base. The CDR3 is CSASWSGGDSYEQYF. Written as DNA, the CDR3 is TGCAGTGCTAGTTGGAGCGGGGGGGATTCCTACGAGCAGTACTTC.

The V call is TRBV5-1, the J call TRBJ2-1; TRBD2 aligns across 10 bases. Germline V gene sequence: CDR1 SGHRS, CDR2 YFSETQ. The CDR3 extends over 16 amino acids. V gave up 4 bases and J gave up 3 bases; unmatched junction bases: 7. CDR3 in amino acids: CASSPLAGGRYNEQFF. The CDR3, as DNA: TGCGCCAGCAGCCCGTTAGCGGGAGGCCGCTACAATGAGCAGTTCTTC.

CDR3 loop: CSVRNTGELFF. For the CDR3, the DNA is TGCAGCGTACGGAACACCGGGGAGCTGTTTTTT. The rearrangement links TRBV29-1 to TRBJ2-2; D is ambiguous. The CDR3 length is 11 residues. Trimming stripped 6 bases from V and 1 base from J, with 3 bases between. Per the germline V gene, CDR1 is SQVTM and CDR2 is ANQGSEA.

The chain recombines TRBV4-3 with TRBJ2-2; TRBD1 matches at 7 bases. CDR3 length equals 16 residues. CDR1 is LGHNA and CDR2 is YSLEER in the germline V gene. Trimming cost V 2 bases and J 0 bases; bases outside gene matches: 3. CDR3: CASSQIGTANTGELFF. CDR3 in DNA: TGCGCCAGCAGCCAAATAGGGACAGCGAACACCGGGGAGCTGTTTTTT.

This clonotype was recorded many times. J is TRBJ2-5 and V is TRBV25-1; D unresolved. The V end lost 8 bases, the J end lost 1 base, and 11 bases lay between the germline ends. CDR3 size: 13 residues. Germline CDR1 and CDR2: MGHDK and SYGVNS. The CDR3 spells CASSSWTQETQYF. As DNA, the CDR3 is TGTGCCAGCTCCTCGTGGACCCAAGAGACCCAGTACTTC. The entire variable domain, with the rest obtained from reference TRBV25-1 and TRBJ2-5, is as follows: EADIYQTPRYLVIGTGKKITLECSQTMGHDKMYWYQQDPGMELHLIHYSYGVNSTEKGDLSSESTVSRIRTEHFPLTLESARPSHTSQYLCASSSWTQETQYFGPGTRLLVL.

The chain combines TRBV9 with TRBJ1-2, with D perhaps TRBD1 (6 bases). CDR3 length: 13 amino acids. V was shortened by 4 bases and J by 7 bases, with 14 bases between the two germline ends. The germline gives CDR1 SGDLS, CDR2 YYNGEE. The chain's CDR3 is CASSKSQGPGYTF. The CDR3 nucleotides are TGTGCCAGCAGCAAATCACAGGGTCCTGGCTACACCTTC.

The sample holds a few counts of this clonotype. The chain employs TRBV7-3 and TRBJ2-1, with 15 bases that match TRBD2. Germline assignment: CDR1 SGHTA and CDR2 FQGTGA. The CDR3 contains 19 residues. Trimming cost V 5 bases and J 9 bases; bases outside gene matches: 17. As DNA, the CDR3 is TGTGCCAGCAGCCCGGGACTAGCGGGGGGTTCCAGGCGAGGAGGTGAGCAGTTCTTC. Translation: CASSPGLAGGSRRGGEQFF. The full variable domain, its missing parts supplied by reference TRBV7-3 and TRBJ2-1, is GAGVSQTPSNKVTEKGKYVELRCDPISGHTALYWYRQSLGQGPEFLIYFQGTGAADDSGLPNDRFFAVRPEGSVSTLKIQRTERGDSAVYLCASSPGLAGGSRRGGEQFFGPGTRLTVL.

This clonotype was picked up many times. The V gene is TRBV11-1, the J gene TRBJ1-1; no firm D call. There are 13 residues in the CDR3. Per germline, CDR1 SGHAT and CDR2 FQDESV (reference sequence). V shed 5 bases and J shed 1 base, with 8 bases lying between them. CDR3 protein: CASSLFSNTEAFF. CDR3 nucleotide sequence: TGTGCCAGCAGCCTATTCTCGAACACTGAAGCTTTCTTT.

This clonotype came up many times. At one boundary the junction diverges from the germline segment, which might be a read error. The chain is built from TRBV7-6 and TRBJ2-2; TRBD2 aligns across 7 bases. The CDR3 runs to 13 residues. In germline, CDR1 is SGHVS, CDR2 FNYEAQ. CDR3 DNA: TGCGCCAGCAGCTTGGGAGGGACCGGGGAGCTGTTTTTT. It is translated as CASSLGGTGELFF.

This clonotype was seen a few times. V is TRBV24-1 and J is TRBJ1-1; the match to TRBD1 covers 10 bases. CDR3 length: 16 residues. CDR1 and CDR2 (germline): KGHDR, SFDVKD. V lost 6 bases and J lost 2; bases outside the gene matches: 8. The CDR3: CATSPGDRGLNTEAFF. DNA for the CDR3: TGTGCCACCAGTCCGGGGGACAGGGGTCTCAACACTGAAGCTTTCTTT.

This clonotype was seen more than once but under ten times. The chain couples TRBV20-1 to TRBJ2-3, with 10 bases fitting TRBD2. Germline V gene sequence: CDR1 DFQATT, CDR2 SNEGSKA (reference sequence). Trimming took 2 bases from V and 2 from J; bases not matched to a gene: 4. The CDR3 totals 15 residues. As DNA, the CDR3 is TGCAGTGCTAGATTAGCGGGGGGATACACAGATACGCAGTATTTT. Translation: CSARLAGGYTDTQYF.